The 18 T cell receptor beta chains in this list originate from one sample, sequenced in a study of identical twins (dated by TCRdb to 2016 to 2018). Library preparation was by 5' RACE. The reads were generated on an Illumina HiSeq 2000. TCRdb itself trimmed the public reads at Q25 with fastp, ran MiXCR and retained productive beta chains. Rows are unified per CDR3 protein, each entry keeping the most common DNA and genes. The sample profile shows about 340,000 distinct CDR3 sequences; roughly 10% of them were found once. Clones ranked in the top ten supply 8% to 10% of the sample. The sample was naive T cells sorted from blood. The sample's cell subset or site, from its label and the paper: cells isolated with a human naive T-cell isolation kit. The receptors stem from a woman in her 50s in good health.

The chain joins TRBV12-3 or TRBV12-4 to TRBJ2-1, with TRBD2 matching 10 bases. This CDR3 has 15 amino acids. Trimming took 6 bases from V and 6 from J; bases not matched to a gene: 8. CDR3 nucleotides: TGTGCCAGCAGCACACTAGCGGGACCGGGCAATGAGCAGTTCTTC. Residues: CASSTLAGPGNEQFF.

The genes are TRBV29-1 and TRBJ2-1, with 12 bases that match TRBD2. The CDR3 totals 14 residues. Germline V gene data show CDR1 as SQVTM and CDR2 as ANQGSEA. The V gene end was trimmed by 2 bases and the J gene end by 10 bases; junction bases not matched to a gene: 6. In nucleotides, the CDR3 is TGCAGCGTTGAAAAGAGACTAGCGGGAGTAGAGCAGTTCTTC. Protein product: CSVEKRLAGVEQFF.

This clonotype was picked up many times. The chain couples TRBV20-1 to TRBJ2-7; D call uncertain. CDR1 is DFQATT and CDR2 is SNEGSKA in the germline V gene (reference sequence). The CDR3 extends over 13 amino acids. V was shortened by 2 bases and J by 0 bases, with 8 bases between the two germline ends. In DNA form, the CDR3 reads TGCAGTGCTAGACCGACGTCCTCCTACGAGCAGTACTTC. Its translation is CSARPTSSYEQYF.

The chain has TRBV7-9 and TRBJ1-4; perhaps TRBD1 as D (6 bases). The CDR3 loop spans 13 amino acids. V was pared by 6 bases and J by 8 bases, with 13 bases between. Germline V gene lookup returns CDR1 SEHNR and CDR2 FQNEAQ (reference sequence). In DNA, the CDR3 is TGTGCCAGCAGGGTAGGACAGACGGAAAAACTGTTTTTT. Translating gives CASRVGQTEKLFF.

This clonotype was detected only a few times. The gene calls are TRBV19 and TRBJ2-1; D remains unclear. V was clipped by 4 bases and J by 4 bases, with 8 bases between them. This CDR3 is 13 amino acids long. Germline loops: CDR1 LNHDA, CDR2 SQIVND (reference sequence). The CDR3 region is CASSTREYNEQFF. As DNA, the CDR3 is TGTGCCAGTAGTACCCGCGAGTACAATGAGCAGTTCTTC. The whole variable domain, remainder taken from reference TRBV19 and TRBJ2-1, is DGGITQSPKYLFRKEGQNVTLSCEQNLNHDAMYWYRQDPGQGLRLIYYSQIVNDFQKGDIAEGYSVSREKKESFPLTVTSAQKNPTAFYLCASSTREYNEQFFGPGTRLTVL.

V usage is TRBV2 and J usage is TRBJ2-3; a possible D gene is TRBD2 (5 bases). Germline CDR1 is SNHLY and CDR2 is FYNNEI. The CDR3 loop spans 16 amino acids. V lost 7 bases to trimming and J lost 0 bases, with 17 bases between them. The CDR3 DNA reads TGTGCCAGCAACGAACTTCGGACTCCTAGCACAGATACGCAGTATTTT. Protein sequence: CASNELRTPSTDTQYF.

At least ten counts were recorded for this clonotype. V and J are TRBV11-3 and TRBJ1-1, with D uncertain. The V end was cut by 3 bases, the J end by 2 bases, with 10 bases between. The CDR3 contains 14 residues. The V gene's germline CDR1 is SGHNT and CDR2 YENEEA. The CDR3 DNA follows: TGTGCCAGCAGCTTCGGACGGGTAAACACTGAAGCTTTCTTT. It yields the protein CASSFGRVNTEAFF.

The V gene is TRBV14, the J gene TRBJ2-1; 10 positions match TRBD1. This CDR3 spans 16 amino acids. The V gene end was trimmed by 4 bases and the J gene end by 3 bases; junction bases not matched to a gene: 6. Per germline, CDR1 SGHDN and CDR2 FVKESK. The CDR3 here is CASSRDRGQLYNEQFF. CDR3 DNA: TGTGCCAGCAGCCGGGACAGGGGACAACTCTACAATGAGCAGTTCTTC.

In its sample, this clonotype was seen many times. The chain couples TRBV11-3 to TRBJ2-1, with no clear D. V shed 2 bases and J shed 8 bases, with 10 bases lying between them. Germline V gene sequence: CDR1 SGHNT, CDR2 YENEEA. This CDR3 has 13 residues. The CDR3 sequence is CASSLSFLHEQFF. CDR3 bases: TGTGCCAGCAGCTTATCCTTTCTACATGAGCAGTTCTTC.

This clonotype was found many times. V and J are TRBV28 and TRBJ2-3; D uncertain. Looked up from germline, CDR1 is MDHEN and CDR2 is SYDVKM. Trimming cost V 3 bases and J 2 bases, with 12 bases left between them. This CDR3 is 15 amino acids long. The CDR3 coding sequence is TGTGCCAGCAGTTTGTTTATAGGAGTCACAGATACGCAGTATTTT. Its translation is CASSLFIGVTDTQYF.

This clonotype was detected many times. V and J are TRBV15 and TRBJ1-1, with D uncertain. V lost 0 bases and J lost 5, with 10 bases in between. This CDR3 has 14 amino acids. The germline V gene has CDR1 LNHNV and CDR2 YYDKDF (reference sequence). CDR3 coding DNA: TGTGCCACCAGCAGAGATTTTGAGGGTACTGAAGCTTTCTTT. Translated: CATSRDFEGTEAFF.

This clonotype was seen at least ten times. This rearrangement joins TRBV19 to TRBJ1-2; D ambiguous. Germline loops: CDR1 LNHDA, CDR2 SQIVND (reference sequence). Trimming pared 7 bases from V and 8 bases from J, leaving 11 bases between. This CDR3 is built from 11 residues. In nucleotides, the CDR3 is TGTGCCAGTACCTCCGACGGGGGCTACACCTTC. Its protein product is CASTSDGGYTF.

This clonotype turned up a few times. This chain connects TRBV6-5 to TRBJ1-2, with D tentatively TRBD1 (6 bases). The germline V gene has CDR1 MNHEY and CDR2 SVGAGI. The CDR3 runs 12 residues. Deletions cut 5 bases from V and 8 bases from J, with 12 bases between. This CDR3 reads CASSTSDSGYTF. CDR3 nucleotide sequence: TGTGCCAGCAGTACCTCGGACAGCGGCTACACCTTC.

The gene calls are TRBV12-3 or TRBV12-4 and TRBJ2-3; D is possibly TRBD2 (5 bases). The CDR3 is made up of 15 amino acids. Trimming left V 1 base short and J 5 bases short, with 13 bases between. CDR3 bases: TGTGCCAGCAGTTTAGGAGGGAGCGCCAGAGATACGCAGTATTTT. Translated, it gives CASSLGGSARDTQYF.

The chain is built from TRBV18 and TRBJ2-7; TRBD2 agrees at 11 bases. V shed 3 bases, J shed 4 bases, and the junction held 2 bases outside the gene matches. The CDR3 has 14 residues. Germline V CDR1 and CDR2: KGHSH, LQKENI. The CDR3 nucleotides are TGTGCCAGCTCACCTGTAGCGGGAGGGTACGAGCAGTACGTC. This gives the protein CASSPVAGGYEQYV.

Regarding this clonotype: A much larger clone is a single base away; this may be a read error. The chain carries TRBV5-1 and TRBJ2-2; 7 bases line up with TRBD2. Germline assignment: CDR1 SGHRS and CDR2 YFSETQ. CDR3 size: 15 residues. The CDR3 DNA reads TGCGCCATCAGCGATCTAGCGGCGAACACCGGGGAGCTGTTTTTT. Translating gives CAISDLAANTGELFF. Full variable domain (remainder filled in from reference TRBV5-1 and TRBJ2-2): KAGVTQTPRYLIKTRGQQVTLSCSPISGHRSVSWYQQTPGQGLQFLFEYFSETQRNKGNFPGRFSGRQFSNSRSEMNVSTLELGDSALYLCAISDLAANTGELFFGEGSRLTVL.

This sequence joins TRBV6-5 and TRBJ2-2; D is ambiguous. CDR3 length: 16 amino acids. The germline V gene has CDR1 MNHEY and CDR2 SVGAGI. The V and J ends lost 2 bases and 2 bases respectively, with 12 bases between them. CDR3 DNA sequence: TGTGCCAGCAGTTACATTTCCAGTCGAAACACCGGGGAGCTGTTTTTT. Translated: CASSYISSRNTGELFF.

Concerning this clonotype: A read error is likely, as this CDR3 ends without the conserved phenylalanine or tryptophan. V gene TRBV19 combines with J gene TRBJ1-4; D might be TRBD1 (5 bases). V lost 6 bases and J 2 bases, leaving 13 bases between the germline ends. CDR1 is LNHDA and CDR2 is SQIVND in the germline V gene (reference sequence). The CDR3 is 15 amino acids. CDR3 bases: TGTGCCAGTAGACCCCAGGGAGCTACTAATGAAAAACTGTTTATT. The encoded protein is CASRPQGATNEKLFI.